The TCR beta chain under discussion was sequenced for a study of beta chain features in type 1 diabetes. Study results and limitations: Insertions at VDJ junctions were less frequent in type 1 diabetes patients. These patients also deleted more nucleotides at the same junctions.

The CDR3 runs 15 residues. Germline loops: CDR1 SGHRS, CDR2 YFSETQ. The V and J ends lost 6 bases and 5 bases, in that order; junction bases with no gene match: 12. Expressed TCRB transcripts got sequenced, as all isolated RNA was reverse transcribed. Assay: immunoSEQ multiplex PCR; the TCRdb copy retains only in-frame clones and omits some. The top ten clones hold roughly 0.4% of a sample with about 150,000 clones, nearly 50% of them seen once. Turning to this clone: Its antigen is as yet unknown.

The sample was Tregs from blood. The source of this sequence is a young man in good health. The V and J genes are TRBV5-1 and TRBJ2-7, with TRBD1 matching over 9 bases. The CDR3 DNA reads TGCGCCAGCACTCGAACCGGGACAGGGATCCACGAGCAGTACTTC. It is translated as CASTRTGTGIHEQYF.